The rows below give T cell receptor beta chains drawn from one sample of a study of PD-1 blockade in classical Hodgkin lymphoma. Profiled with immunoSEQ multiplex PCR; TCRdb holds only in-frame clones, not every one. Here the sample spans around 26,000 clones, around 82% being singletons. This material consisted of peripheral blood mononuclear cells (PBMCs), taken before the second cycle of nivolumab. Receptor source: a human donor with classical Hodgkin lymphoma. Both conserved end residues are part of each CDR3. Each record gives: D gene, V gene, J gene, clone size, CDR3 DNA, CDR3 protein. The D gene is left open where the match is weak. Where a row states a size, it is once, few, many or the class of an expanded clone; other rows omit it.

.,TRBV28,TRBJ1-2,.,TGTGCCAGCAGTTCCGACGGCCGAGCTAACTATGGCTACACCTTC,CASSSDGRANYGYTF
.,TRBV11-2,TRBJ2-7,once,TGTGCCAGCAGCGCCCTTAGGTTCACCCCCTACGAGCAGTACTTC,CASSALRFTPYEQYF
.,TRBV2,TRBJ1-5,.,TGTGCCAGCAGTGCTCGGGGTAGCAATCAGCCCCAGCATTTT,CASSARGSNQPQHF
TRBD2,TRBV28,TRBJ2-5,.,TGTGCCAGCAGTTTCGTTCTAGCGGGGGGGCGTCTAATACAAGAGACCCAGTACTTC,CASSFVLAGGRLIQETQYF
TRBD2,TRBV7-2,TRBJ2-7,once,TGTGCCAGCAGCTTAACCGGCGGGGGAGCCTACGAGCAGTACTTC,CASSLTGGGAYEQYF
.,TRBV13,TRBJ2-5,.,TGTGCCAGCAGCTTAGCGTCTATTGCTCAAGAGACCCAGTACTTC,CASSLASIAQETQYF
.,TRBV5-8,TRBJ1-5,.,TGTGCCAGCAGCTTGGCACTTCTTAGCAATCAGCCCCAGCATTTT,CASSLALLSNQPQHF
TRBD1,TRBV9,TRBJ2-5,.,TGTGCCAGCAGCCCCAGGACAGGGCCACAAGAGACCCAGTACTTC,CASSPRTGPQETQYF
TRBD1,TRBV18,TRBJ1-3,.,TGTGCCAGCTCATCCGGGACAGGTCTGTTCCCCATATATTTT,CASSSGTGLFPIYF
TRBD1,TRBV10-3,TRBJ2-7,.,TGTGCCATCAGGACCGGGACAGGGTCGCACGAGCAGTACTTC,CAIRTGTGSHEQYF
TRBD2,TRBV6-5,TRBJ2-3,.,TGTGCCAGCAGTTCCCCAGCGGGGGTTGGGACAGATACGCAGTATTTT,CASSSPAGVGTDTQYF
.,TRBV27,TRBJ2-7,.,TGTGCCAGCAGGGATCCGGGTCTTACCTACGAGCAGTACTTC,CASRDPGLTYEQYF
.,TRBV28,TRBJ1-5,.,TGTGCCAGCAGTTCACCCGACAGGTGGAATCAGCCCCAGCATTTT,CASSSPDRWNQPQHF
.,TRBV4-3,TRBJ2-1,.,TGCGCCAGCAGCCTAAGTCCGGGGGCATCCTACAATGAGCAGTTCTTC,CASSLSPGASYNEQFF
TRBD2,TRBV28,TRBJ2-3,.,TGTGCCAGCAGAACAGCGGGGGACCTAAATACGCAGTATTTT,CASRTAGDLNTQYF
.,TRBV13,TRBJ1-2,.,TGTGCCAGCAGCGACCAGAGGAATGGCTACACCTTC,CASSDQRNGYTF
.,TRBV6-6,TRBJ1-2,.,TGTGCCAGCAGTCCGCCTTTCCCGAACTATGGCTACACCTTC,CASSPPFPNYGYTF
.,TRBV19,TRBJ2-2,.,TGTGCCACAACCTTCCCAAGTGGAGGCAGGGAGCTGTTTTTT,CATTFPSGGRELFF
.,TRBV7-9,TRBJ1-6,.,TGTGCCAGCAGCTTTTCGGGACTCCTGAGCTCCTATAATTCACCCCTCCACTTT,CASSFSGLLSSYNSPLHF
.,TRBV27,TRBJ2-5,.,TGTGCCAGCAGTTTATATTCCCCCCTCGAGGTCAGTCCTCAAGAGACCCAGTACTTC,CASSLYSPLEVSPQETQYF
.,TRBV4-2,TRBJ1-4,.,TGTGCCAGCAGCCAAGAAACCGCGATCGCAACTAATGAAAAACTGTTTTTT,CASSQETAIATNEKLFF
.,TRBV18,TRBJ1-5,.,TGTGCCAGCTCACCCACGTATAGCAATCAGCCCCAGCATTTT,CASSPTYSNQPQHF
.,TRBV19,TRBJ2-5,.,TGTGCCACCCGCGGAGAGACCCAGTACTTC,CATRGETQYF
.,TRBV28,TRBJ2-7,.,TGTGCCAGCAGCTCTTATTCCCCCTACGAGCAGTACTTC,CASSSYSPYEQYF
TRBD1,TRBV27,TRBJ1-1,.,TGTGCCAGCAGCCCGACAGGGATGAACACTGAAGCTTTCTTT,CASSPTGMNTEAFF
TRBD2,TRBV4-3,TRBJ2-2,.,TGCGCCAGCAGCCAAGATCGGACTAGCGCCGGGGAGCTGTTTTTT,CASSQDRTSAGELFF
.,TRBV28,TRBJ2-7,.,TGTGCCAGCAGTTCAGGCTCAGATGGGGGGTTCGAGCAGTACTTC,CASSSGSDGGFEQYF
TRBD1,TRBV6-6,TRBJ2-7,.,TGTGCCAGCAGCTCAGGGACAGGCCTCACCTACGAGCAGTACTTC,CASSSGTGLTYEQYF
.,TRBV7-3,TRBJ1-1,.,TGTGCCAGCAGCTTAACGGCGGGACGGAACACTGAAGCTTTCTTT,CASSLTAGRNTEAFF
.,TRBV7-9,TRBJ2-6,.,TGTGCCAGCAGCTTCGGCAGGGGGGAGTCTGGGGCCAACGTCCTGACTTTC,CASSFGRGESGANVLTF
.,TRBV6-5,TRBJ1-4,.,TGTGCCAGCAGTTACGACAGAAATGAAAAACTGTTTTTT,CASSYDRNEKLFF
TRBD2,TRBV27,TRBJ2-7,.,TGTGCCAGCAGTATCTCCGGGACTAGCGGGGGTCACGAGCAGTACTTC,CASSISGTSGGHEQYF
TRBD1,TRBV19,TRBJ1-4,.,TGTGCCAGTACCCCGGACAGGGGAACCGAAAAACTGTTTTTT,CASTPDRGTEKLFF
.,TRBV6-1,TRBJ2-7,.,TGTGCCAGCAGTGAAATGACAGGTAGCTTCGAGCAGTACTTC,CASSEMTGSFEQYF
.,TRBV5-8,TRBJ1-5,medium-sized,TGTGCCAGCAGTCAGGGAAGCAATAGCAATCAGCCCCAGCATTTT,CASSQGSNSNQPQHF
.,TRBV19,TRBJ2-1,.,TGTGCCAGTAGTATAGATCTAGGCAGGGTGGGTGAGCAGTTCTTC,CASSIDLGRVGEQFF
.,TRBV25-1,TRBJ1-2,.,TGTGCCAGCAACGATGGAAACTATGGCTACACCTTC,CASNDGNYGYTF
.,TRBV28,TRBJ2-3,.,TGTGCCAGCAGTTTAGGGGGGGCTGGGGGCACAGATACGCAGTATTTT,CASSLGGAGGTDTQYF
TRBD1,TRBV2,TRBJ1-2,.,TGTGCCAGCAGCTCGGACAGGACAAAAGCTAACTATGGCTACACCTTC,CASSSDRTKANYGYTF
.,TRBV20-1,TRBJ2-7,.,TGCAGTGCTAGAGATACCTACGAGCAGTACTTC,CSARDTYEQYF
TRBD2,TRBV4-3,TRBJ2-7,.,TGCGCCAGCAGCCAAGGGCGGGGGGGCTACGAGCAGTACTTC,CASSQGRGGYEQYF
.,TRBV4-3,TRBJ2-1,.,TGCGCCAGCAGCCAAGACGCCCGGGGCCTTTTCAATGAGCAGTTCTTC,CASSQDARGLFNEQFF